The 7 T cell receptor beta chains in this list originate from one sample, sequenced in a study of spatial heterogeneity in lung cancer. Time point indicated: sample taken at primary tumor resection. No cell sorting; template was whole RNA from tumor, lung tissue or PBMC. TCRdb reanalysed the 5' RACE reads using MiXCR and keeps one entry per CDR3 protein. Among more than 5,500 distinct CDR3 sequences listed, approximately 5% were seen once. The sequences come from normal lung tissue next to the tumor, collected at surgery. The receptors shown here come from a female donor with early-stage non-small cell lung cancer.

This clonotype has at least ten counts. The chain joins TRBV20-1 to TRBJ2-1; D call uncertain. There are 12 residues in the CDR3. Germline V gene data show CDR1 as DFQATT and CDR2 as SNEGSKA (reference sequence). Trimming shortened V by 7 bases and J by 2 bases, and 9 bases separated the two germline ends. The CDR3 DNA sequence: TGCAGTGGGGATGGTCCCTACAATGAGCAGTTCTTC. Translation gives CSGDGPYNEQFF.

Ten or more counts support this clonotype. The chain recombines TRBV23-1 with TRBJ2-5, with 9 bases fitting TRBD2. TRBV23-1 belongs to the ORF category, with a function that is uncertain. The CDR3 length is 19 residues. V was clipped by 2 bases and J by 5 bases; unmatched bases: 18. This CDR3 is CASSQHQRRLAGHRETQYF. DNA for the CDR3: TGCGCCAGCAGTCAACATCAAAGGAGGCTAGCGGGACACAGGGAGACCCAGTACTTC.

This clonotype was seen ten or more times. The chain couples TRBV5-1 to TRBJ1-6, with D possibly matching TRBD1 (5 bases). Per the germline V gene, CDR1 is SGHRS and CDR2 is YFSETQ. This CDR3 region has 14 residues. The V end was cut by 4 bases, the J end by 4 bases, with 9 bases between. The DNA for the CDR3 is TGCGCCAGCAGCCAGGAGGGGTATAATTCACCCCTCCACTTT. It translates to CASSQEGYNSPLHF. The whole variable domain, filled in from reference TRBV5-1 and TRBJ1-6, reads KAGVTQTPRYLIKTRGQQVTLSCSPISGHRSVSWYQQTPGQGLQFLFEYFSETQRNKGNFPGRFSGRQFSNSRSEMNVSTLELGDSALYLCASSQEGYNSPLHFGNGTRLTVT.

This clonotype was recorded at least ten times. The rearrangement links TRBV3-1 to TRBJ2-3; 7 bases fit TRBD2. The trim removed 8 bases at V and 3 bases at J, leaving 5 bases unmatched. The CDR3 runs 13 residues. Germline V gene data show CDR1 as LGHDT and CDR2 as YNNKEL (reference sequence). The CDR3 DNA follows: TGTGCCAGCGCTACAGCGGGGACAGATACGCAGTATTTT. It is translated as CASATAGTDTQYF.

This clonotype occurred many times. The genes are TRBV12-3 or TRBV12-4 and TRBJ2-2; 11 bases align to TRBD2. Trimming cost V 4 bases and J 4 bases; bases outside gene matches: 8. The CDR3 sequence is 17 residues long. CDR3: CASSSRLAGSRTGELFF. For the CDR3, the DNA is TGTGCCAGCAGTTCACGACTAGCGGGATCGCGCACCGGGGAGCTGTTTTTT.

In this sample, this clonotype is medium-sized. V is TRBV4-1 and J is TRBJ2-7; 12 bases are shared with TRBD1. The length of the CDR3 is 19 residues. Per germline, CDR1 MGHRA and CDR2 YSYEKL. The V segment lost 2 bases and the J segment 4 bases; nucleotides outside the gene matches: 15. The CDR3 coding sequence is TGCGCCAGCAGCCAATTTTCCGTGCCGGGACAGGGGGCGAGGTACGAGCAGTACTTC. Translation: CASSQFSVPGQGARYEQYF.

This clonotype was seen repeatedly, ten times or more. The V call is TRBV20-1, the J call TRBJ2-7, with TRBD2 matching over 14 bases. Germline trimming cut 0 bases from V and 7 bases from J; bases unmatched to any gene: 8. The germline gives CDR1 DFQATT, CDR2 SNEGSKA (reference sequence). The CDR3 runs 16 residues. This chain's CDR3 is CSARDGTSGSSGEQYF. CDR3 in DNA: TGCAGTGCTAGAGATGGGACTAGCGGGAGTTCGGGGGAGCAGTACTTC.